These T cell receptor beta chains were read from a single sample in a study of OX40 agonist ivuxolimab in advanced cancers. Generated by immunoSEQ multiplex PCR, the TCRdb table keeps only in-frame clones and is missing some. The sample shows roughly 67,000 clones, over 75% of them seen only once. The input for sequencing was CD4+ or CD8+ T cells sorted from blood, taken in a trial of the OX40 agonist ivuxolimab. All receptors come from an adult with an advanced solid tumor such as melanoma, head and neck, liver or kidney cancer. Both conserved end residues are part of each CDR3. A D gene is named only where the DNA matches it firmly. Clone sizes are given selectively: once, few, many, or a class where the clone is expanded.

.	TRBJ1-1	TRBV6-5	.	TGTGCCAGCAGTTACTCGGCCAGCGTGAACACTGAAGCTTTCTTT	CASSYSASVNTEAFF
TRBD2	TRBJ2-7	TRBV28	.	TGTGCCAGCAGTGAAAGCGGGACTAGCGGGGTCTGGGACGAGCAGTACTTC	CASSESGTSGVWDEQYF
.	TRBJ2-5	TRBV6-1	.	TGTGCCAGCAGTGAAGGAGCCTACCCCCAGTACTTC	CASSEGAYPQYF
.	TRBJ1-6	TRBV30	few	TGTGCCTGGAGTGGTGAGAGGGTTAGGAACAATAATTCACCCCTCCACTTT	CAWSGERVRNNNSPLHF
.	TRBJ2-5	TRBV28	.	TGTGCCAGCAGCTGGTCGAGGGTTGAGAAAGAGACCCAGTACTTC	CASSWSRVEKETQYF
.	TRBJ1-4	TRBV28	.	TGTGCCAGCAGTCCCCGGACAGTAGATGAAAAACTGTTTTTT	CASSPRTVDEKLFF
.	TRBJ1-2	TRBV5-1	.	TGCGCCAGCAGCTCGGACCATTATGGCTACACCTTC	CASSSDHYGYTF
TRBD2	TRBJ2-2	TRBV7-9	few	TGTGCCAGCAGCCACCGGACTAGCGGAAACACCGGGGAGCTGTTTTTT	CASSHRTSGNTGELFF
.	TRBJ1-2	TRBV28	.	TGTGCCTCCTCGGACTATGGCTACACCTTC	CASSDYGYTF
TRBD1	TRBJ1-2	TRBV6-1	.	TGTGCCAGCAGTGATTTCCCAGGGGGAGGGGACTATGGCTACACCTTC	CASSDFPGGGDYGYTF
TRBD1	TRBJ2-3	TRBV18	.	TGTGCCAGCTCACCGGCCGGGACAGCGTACACAGATACGCAGTATTTT	CASSPAGTAYTDTQYF
.	TRBJ2-1	TRBV28	.	TGTGCCAGCAGTTTGAGGGGGAGCTCCTACAATGAGCAGTTCTTC	CASSLRGSSYNEQFF
.	TRBJ2-7	TRBV6-1	.	TGTGCCAGCAGTGAGCGGCGACTGGGGAGCTCCTACGAGCAGTACTTC	CASSERRLGSSYEQYF
TRBD1	TRBJ1-1	TRBV2	.	TGTGCCAGCAGGGGGGGACAGGGTGGCGGAGCTTTCTTT	CASRGGQGGGAFF
.	TRBJ1-2	TRBV12-5	.	TGTGCTAGTGCTCTAGGGGACGTTTATGGCTACACCTTC	CASALGDVYGYTF
.	TRBJ2-2	TRBV7-3	.	TGTGCCAGCAGCTTAGGAAACCCTGGGGAGCTGTTTTTT	CASSLGNPGELFF
.	TRBJ2-1	TRBV28	few	TGTGCCAGCAGTTCATACAATGAGCAGTTCTTC	CASSSYNEQFF
TRBD1	TRBJ2-1	TRBV4-2	.	TGTGCCAGCAGCCAAAACCCGGGTAGACAGGGAAAGAACAATGAGCAGTTCTTC	CASSQNPGRQGKNNEQFF
.	TRBJ2-5	TRBV11-2	once	TGTGCCAGCACCCAGGGACTCACTCGCCAAGAGACCCAGTACTTC	CASTQGLTRQETQYF
.	TRBJ2-7	TRBV7-9	.	TGTGCCAGCAGCTTAGTATGGCAGGGAAGTCACGAGCAGTACTTC	CASSLVWQGSHEQYF
.	TRBJ1-3	TRBV30	.	TGTGCCTGGTTCTCGGGGACTTCTGGAAACACCATATATTTT	CAWFSGTSGNTIYF
.	TRBJ1-1	TRBV6-4	.	TGTGCCAGCAGTGACTCCCACGGGAACACTGAAGCTTTCTTT	CASSDSHGNTEAFF
.	TRBJ1-5	TRBV2	.	TGTGCCAGCAGCAGGGGAAAAAATAGCAATCAGCCCCAGCATTTT	CASSRGKNSNQPQHF
.	TRBJ2-4	TRBV6-4	.	TGTGCCAGCAGTGACATCCCGTGGGAGCGTTTAGCCAAAAACATTCAGTACTTC	CASSDIPWERLAKNIQYF
.	TRBJ1-5	TRBV28	.	TGTGCCAGCAGTTCCCTGGACAGATATAGCAATCAGCCCCAGCATTTT	CASSSLDRYSNQPQHF
.	TRBJ1-1	TRBV19	.	TGTGCCAGTAGTATAGACCTCCGTTCAAGGCGCGGGAACACTGAAGCTTTCTTT	CASSIDLRSRRGNTEAFF